Listed below are T cell receptor beta chains from one sample, sequenced in a study of CD8 T cells in Susac syndrome. From the immunoSEQ multiplex PCR reads, TCRdb called clonotypes with MiXCR, one entry per CDR3 protein. The table has 55,000 to 80,000 distinct CDR3 sequences, roughly 93% seen once. Sequenced: CD4+ T cells from PBMCs. The receptors shown here come from a human donor with Susac syndrome. The CDR3 runs from the conserved cysteine through the conserved F or W. Fields, in order: D gene, V gene, CDR3 protein. The D gene is left open where the match is weak.

>NA|TRBV5-6
CASGRQGAYEQYF
>NA|TRBV28
CASTPSVVRQPQHF
>NA|TRBV4-3
CASSQAVARGPQHF
>NA|TRBV20-1
CSARDYGVPDTQYF
>NA|TRBV4-1
CASSQAGSGAYEQYF
>NA|TRBV15
CATSKGWVTASYEQYF
>TRBD1|TRBV6-1
CASSQLGTVLGTQYF
>NA|TRBV4-2
CASSQDWTASYNSPLHF
>TRBD1|TRBV20-1
CSASGTGGIYEQYF
>TRBD1|TRBV3-1
CASSHTTGPETQYF
>NA|TRBV19
CASRFFSGANVLTF
>NA|TRBV20-1
CSARRREVSNEKLFF
>TRBD1|TRBV30
CAWSVTGLPANYGYTF
>NA|TRBV9
CASSVGGTGETQYF
>NA|TRBV5-1
CASSRATGEAFF
>TRBD1|TRBV11-2
CASSSRQGHEKLFF
>TRBD2|TRBV11-2
CASSGAGLAGPSTDTQYF
>TRBD1|TRBV7-3
CASSSKGQDGGANVLTF
>NA|TRBV6-6
CASSYSRMLGPEAFF
>NA|TRBV6-2/TRBV6-3
CASTDRSDSMEHF
>TRBD1|TRBV7-9
CASSYTGDYTDTQYF
>NA|TRBV29-1
CSVDSTDTQYF
>NA|TRBV28
CASSLADANSPLHF
>NA|TRBV7-9
CASSSPSSYNEQFF
>NA|TRBV28
CASSLTNYGYTF
>NA|TRBV9
CASSGQTNTGELFF
>NA|TRBV7-2
CASSSIGRDTQYF
>TRBD2|TRBV12-3/TRBV12-4
CASSPRWSGGPLGQFF